This T cell receptor (beta chain) stems from a study of CD8 T cell repertoires and HIV-1 epitope variants. The overall study: T cells were stimulated with Twenty-five Gag and Nef peptides separately.

Remarks on this clone: Its target is unknown.

Method: immunoSEQ multiplex PCR; TCRdb's copy keeps in-frame clones and lacks some. Among 4,000 to 6,000 clones listed, around 71% were seen once. The CDR3 consists of 14 residues. V lost 1 base to trimming and J lost 9 bases, with 14 bases between them. Germline lookup yields CDR1 SGHDT and CDR2 YYEEEE. Whole-study findings and limits: About 5 clonotypes recognized Nef KF9, one HW9, none TAALDMSHF. Ten or so TCR beta clonotypes were antigen-specific, more than five apparently recognizing autologous or escape variants.

Sequenced sample: cultured CD8+ T cells derived from PBMCs. The sequence was collected from a male donor with HIV. The V and J genes are TRBV5-6 and TRBJ2-4; TRBD1 might be the D (5 bases). The CDR3 nucleotides are TGTGCCAGCAGCTTGTACCAGGGTGGAACCATTCAGTACTTC. This encodes CASSLYQGGTIQYF.